The source of this T cell receptor (beta chain) is a study of cytomegalovirus exposure and HLA in healthy donors. Whole-study context: Earlier work reported around 110 million unique TCR beta sequences from about 200 million T cells. Out of approximately 400 genotyped donors, about 84% belonged to the Caucasian-associated ancestry cluster.

A remark on this clone: The antigen is unknown.

The PCR had 60 Vbeta and 13 Jbeta primers. Assay: immunoSEQ multiplex PCR; the TCRdb copy retains only in-frame clones and omits some. This table holds roughly 190,000 clones. Germline V lookup: CDR1 SGHDT, CDR2 YYEEEE. This CDR3 is built from 14 residues. Losses at the gene ends were 4 bases for V and 6 bases for J; bases not matched to a gene: 5. Study-wide results and caveats: Rarity marked most TCR sequences, yet some public TCRs occurred in many donors. Researchers left out some V segments, among them TRBV6-2 and TRBV6-3, as indistinguishable.

This TCR was sampled from a man aged 30 to 39 in good health and CMV-seronegative. The sequencing input was PBMCs. The gene calls are TRBV5-6 and TRBJ2-7; 12 bases are shared with TRBD1. The CDR3 nucleotides are TGTGCCAGCAGCCCGGGACAGGGGGCGCGCGAGCAGTACTTC. Amino acids: CASSPGQGAREQYF.